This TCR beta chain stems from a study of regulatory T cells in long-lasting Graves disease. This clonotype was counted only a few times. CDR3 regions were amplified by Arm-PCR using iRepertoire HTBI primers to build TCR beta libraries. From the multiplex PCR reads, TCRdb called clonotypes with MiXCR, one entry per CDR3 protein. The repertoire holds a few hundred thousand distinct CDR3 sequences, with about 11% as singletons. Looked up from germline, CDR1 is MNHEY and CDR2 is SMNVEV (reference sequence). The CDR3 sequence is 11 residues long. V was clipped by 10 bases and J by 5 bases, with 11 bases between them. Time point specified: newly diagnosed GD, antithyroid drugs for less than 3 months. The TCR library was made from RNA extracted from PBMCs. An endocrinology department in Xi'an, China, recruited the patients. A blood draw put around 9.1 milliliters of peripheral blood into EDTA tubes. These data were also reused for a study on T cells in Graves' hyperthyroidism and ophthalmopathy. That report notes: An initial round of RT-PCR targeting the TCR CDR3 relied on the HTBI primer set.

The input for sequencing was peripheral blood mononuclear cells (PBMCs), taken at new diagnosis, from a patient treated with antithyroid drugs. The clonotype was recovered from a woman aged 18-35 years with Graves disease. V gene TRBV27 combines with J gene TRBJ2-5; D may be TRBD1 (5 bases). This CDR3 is CATKGWETQYF. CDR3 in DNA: TGTGCCACAAAGGGGTGGGAGACCCAGTACTTC.